A single sample gave rise to the 10 T cell receptor beta chains below, sequenced in a study of radiotherapy plus CTLA-4 blockade in lung cancer. TCRdb's copy holds only in-frame clones and misses some; the assay was immunoSEQ multiplex PCR. Counted here are tens of thousands of clones, about 80% occurring once; the ten biggest clones make up approximately 9.3%. Sequenced material: peripheral blood, taken from a patient treated with radiotherapy plus ipilimumab. These receptors all come from a human donor with non-small cell lung cancer who had a complete response to radiotherapy plus ipilimumab.

This clone was counted at least ten times. The chain combines TRBV4-3 with TRBJ1-2, with no clear D. Per germline, CDR1 LGHNA and CDR2 YSLEER. Trimming took 0 bases from V and 7 from J, leaving 12 bases between them. This CDR3 contains 14 residues. CDR3 sequence reads: CASSQDLPAGGYTF. CDR3 DNA: TGCGCCAGCAGCCAAGATCTGCCGGCTGGTGGCTACACCTTC.

This rearrangement joins TRBV7-2 to TRBJ1-1; D gene unclear. V dropped 5 bases and J dropped 8 bases, with 12 bases sitting between them. Looked up from germline, CDR1 is SGHTA and CDR2 is FQGNSA. The CDR3 is 12 amino acids. The CDR3: CASSPFRGEAFF. Written as DNA, the CDR3 is TGTGCCAGCAGCCCGTTCCGAGGGGAAGCTTTCTTT.

The chain employs TRBV5-1 and TRBJ1-4, with TRBD1 identical over 10 bases. The CDR3 has 16 amino acids. The germline V gene has CDR1 SGHRS and CDR2 YFSETQ. V was pared by 6 bases and J by 8 bases, with 13 bases of the junction left unmatched. The CDR3 DNA follows: TGCGCCAGCAAGGGACAGGGGACGGCGAGAGGCGAAAAACTGTTTTTT. This gives the protein CASKGQGTARGEKLFF.

V and J are TRBV2 and TRBJ2-1, with TRBD2 matching over 7 bases. Trimming cost V 9 bases and J 0 bases; bases outside gene matches: 2. The V gene's germline CDR1 is SNHLY and CDR2 FYNNEI. This CDR3 has 13 residues. This CDR3 reads CARGGSSYNEQFF. CDR3 in DNA: TGTGCCAGGGGGGGGAGCTCCTACAATGAGCAGTTCTTC.

The chain carries TRBV10-3 and TRBJ2-7, with TRBD1 matching 9 bases. The trim removed 8 bases at V and 6 bases at J, leaving 17 bases unmatched. This CDR3 comprises 16 residues. Germline V gives CDR1 ENHRY, CDR2 SYGVKD. CDR3 bases: TGTGCCATCCCAGAGGGGGGACAGGGTCCACCGGGCGAGCAGTACGTC. Protein product: CAIPEGGQGPPGEQYV.

This clone showed up just a few times. The chain carries TRBV19 and TRBJ2-5; D possibly corresponds to TRBD2 (6 bases). Germline CDR1 and CDR2: LNHDA and SQIVND (reference sequence). The CDR3 runs 13 residues. Written as DNA, the CDR3 is TGTGCAAGTGGGGTAGCGGCACAAGAGACCCAGTACTTC. It yields the protein CASGVAAQETQYF.

The J gene is TRBJ2-2, the V gene TRBV7-8; D is possibly TRBD1 or TRBD2 (5 bases each). CDR3 length: 15 amino acids. CDR1 and CDR2 from the germline V gene are SGHVS and FQNEAQ. V was trimmed by 5 bases and J by 6 bases, leaving 16 bases between them. The CDR3 sequence: CASSPPGRKAGELFF. The CDR3 DNA sequence: TGTGCCAGCAGCCCACCGGGACGCAAGGCCGGGGAGCTGTTTTTT.

In this sample, this clone turned up once. This sequence joins TRBV2 and TRBJ2-7; D not certain. Germline loops: CDR1 SNHLY, CDR2 FYNNEI. The CDR3 extends over 12 amino acids. V gave up 7 bases and J gave up 0 bases, with 7 bases separating them. CDR3 coding DNA: TGTGCCAGCATGCCCAGCTCCTACGAGCAGTACGTC. Translated: CASMPSSYEQYV.

The chain links TRBV7-2 to TRBJ1-1; D gene uncertain. The CDR3 covers 13 residues. Germline V CDR1 and CDR2: SGHTA, FQGNSA. The V and J ends lost 1 base and 8 bases respectively, with 11 bases between them. CDR3 loop: CASSLVGGKEAFF. CDR3 coding DNA: TGTGCCAGCAGCTTAGTTGGCGGAAAGGAAGCTTTCTTT.

The chain is built from TRBV12-5 and TRBJ2-2; TRBD2 matches at 9 bases. Germline CDR1 and CDR2: LGHNT and FRNRAP. J lost 3 bases, V lost 3 bases, and 5 bases had no gene match. The CDR3 totals 16 residues. The CDR3 loop is CASGFDSGGYTGELFF. The CDR3 nucleotides are TGTGCTAGTGGTTTCGATAGCGGGGGCTACACCGGGGAGCTGTTTTTT.